This is a list of T cell receptor beta chains from one sample in a study of CD8+ T cells in alopecia areata. Produced via immunoSEQ multiplex PCR; TCRdb's table is partial and in-frame only. The repertoire holds roughly 180,000 clones, with 60% to 70% as singletons. The starting material was CD4+ T cells sorted from blood, obtained at week 4, from a patient treated with tofacitinib. These receptors were collected from a human donor with alopecia areata. CDR3s include the opening cysteine and the closing phenylalanine or tryptophan. The order of the fields is clone size, J gene, V gene, D gene, CDR3 DNA, CDR3 protein. The D gene is left open where the match is weak. Clone size is not always given. Where it is, it says once, few, many or a class for expanded clones.

clone size: .; J gene: TRBJ2-3; V gene: TRBV4-1; D gene: TRBD2; CDR3 DNA: TGCGCCAGCAGCCAAGTACGCGGGGGGGTCATGATGGATACGCAGTATTTT; CDR3 protein: CASSQVRGGVMMDTQYF
clone size: .; J gene: TRBJ1-3; V gene: TRBV4-1; D gene: .; CDR3 DNA: TGCGCCAGCAGCCAAGTGGCAGGGCGGAACACCATATATTTT; CDR3 protein: CASSQVAGRNTIYF
clone size: .; J gene: TRBJ2-7; V gene: TRBV29-1; D gene: .; CDR3 DNA: TGCACTACAGAAGAGCAGTACTTC; CDR3 protein: CTTEEQYF
clone size: .; J gene: TRBJ2-3; V gene: TRBV10-3; D gene: .; CDR3 DNA: TGTGCCACCCCATTGGGAGACGATACGCAGTATTTT; CDR3 protein: CATPLGDDTQYF
clone size: few; J gene: TRBJ2-7; V gene: TRBV7-8; D gene: .; CDR3 DNA: TGTGCCAGCAGCCCCCTAGGCGGCTCCTACGAGCAGTACTTC; CDR3 protein: CASSPLGGSYEQYF
clone size: .; J gene: TRBJ2-7; V gene: TRBV6-6; D gene: .; CDR3 DNA: TGTGCCAGCAGTTCTACCTACGAGCAGTACTTC; CDR3 protein: CASSSTYEQYF
clone size: .; J gene: TRBJ1-1; V gene: TRBV4-3; D gene: TRBD1; CDR3 DNA: TGCGCCAGCAGCCTCGGGACAGTGAACACTGAAGCTTTCTTT; CDR3 protein: CASSLGTVNTEAFF
clone size: few; J gene: TRBJ1-1; V gene: TRBV4-3; D gene: .; CDR3 DNA: TGCGCCAGCAGTCATGGGACGGTTGGAGCTTTCTTT; CDR3 protein: CASSHGTVGAFF
clone size: once; J gene: TRBJ2-3; V gene: TRBV5-1; D gene: .; CDR3 DNA: TGCGCCAGCAGCTTGGCTGGGGCGTGGGATACGCAGTATTTT; CDR3 protein: CASSLAGAWDTQYF
clone size: .; J gene: TRBJ2-1; V gene: TRBV2; D gene: .; CDR3 DNA: TGTGCCAGCAAACTAGACTCCTACAATGAGCAGTTCTTC; CDR3 protein: CASKLDSYNEQFF
clone size: .; J gene: TRBJ2-7; V gene: TRBV5-1; D gene: TRBD2; CDR3 DNA: TGCGCCAGCAGCTTGGCCGATCTAGCGGGGGCTAACAAGTACTTC; CDR3 protein: CASSLADLAGANKYF
clone size: once; J gene: TRBJ1-1; V gene: TRBV30; D gene: .; CDR3 DNA: TGTGCCTTTTTCACTACAGGGAACACTGAAGCTTTCTTT; CDR3 protein: CAFFTTGNTEAFF
clone size: once; J gene: TRBJ2-7; V gene: TRBV4-1; D gene: .; CDR3 DNA: TGCGCCAGCAGCCAAGTTGGCAGGGGAAGGTACGAGCAGTACTTC; CDR3 protein: CASSQVGRGRYEQYF
clone size: .; J gene: TRBJ2-1; V gene: TRBV10-2; D gene: .; CDR3 DNA: TGCGCCAGCTCCCAGGGGTATGTCAATGAGCAGTTCTTC; CDR3 protein: CASSQGYVNEQFF
clone size: .; J gene: TRBJ2-1; V gene: TRBV5-6; D gene: TRBD1; CDR3 DNA: TGTGCCAGCAGCCATCCGGGACAGCCTGAAAAGAGTGCGTCGGATGAGCAGTTCTTC; CDR3 protein: CASSHPGQPEKSASDEQFF
clone size: few; J gene: TRBJ1-4; V gene: TRBV4-1; D gene: TRBD1; CDR3 DNA: TGCGCCAGCAGCCCTCCGGGACAGCAAGTCACAACTAATGAAAAACTGTTTTTT; CDR3 protein: CASSPPGQQVTTNEKLFF
clone size: once; J gene: TRBJ2-5; V gene: TRBV20-1; D gene: .; CDR3 DNA: TGCAGTGCCAAGAAGGGGGAGACCCAGTACTTC; CDR3 protein: CSAKKGETQYF
clone size: .; J gene: TRBJ1-5; V gene: TRBV4-1; D gene: .; CDR3 DNA: TGCGCCAGCAGCCAAGATGGGGGGTTCGGCAATCAGCCCCAGCATTTT; CDR3 protein: CASSQDGGFGNQPQHF
clone size: .; J gene: TRBJ2-7; V gene: TRBV7-6; D gene: .; CDR3 DNA: TGTGCCAGCAGCAGGACCGCCGAGCAGTACTTC; CDR3 protein: CASSRTAEQYF
clone size: .; J gene: TRBJ1-1; V gene: TRBV5-1; D gene: TRBD1; CDR3 DNA: TGCGCCAGCAGCTTGGAGGGACAGGGTGACGCTTTCTTT; CDR3 protein: CASSLEGQGDAFF
clone size: few; J gene: TRBJ1-3; V gene: TRBV13; D gene: .; CDR3 DNA: TGTGCCAGCAGCTCGACGCTCGGATCTGGAAACACCATATATTTT; CDR3 protein: CASSSTLGSGNTIYF
clone size: .; J gene: TRBJ1-1; V gene: TRBV27; D gene: .; CDR3 DNA: TGTGCCAGCAGTCCGAGACGAATCCCTGAAGCTTTCTTT; CDR3 protein: CASSPRRIPEAFF
clone size: .; J gene: TRBJ1-1; V gene: TRBV29-1; D gene: .; CDR3 DNA: TGCAGCGGGACGATAAATCCCGGGGGGACTGAAGCTTTCTTT; CDR3 protein: CSGTINPGGTEAFF
clone size: .; J gene: TRBJ2-5; V gene: TRBV5-1; D gene: TRBD1; CDR3 DNA: TGCGCCAGCAGCCCGGGGACAGGGGGGTTACAAGAGACCCAGTACTTC; CDR3 protein: CASSPGTGGLQETQYF
clone size: few; J gene: TRBJ1-3; V gene: TRBV4-1; D gene: TRBD1; CDR3 DNA: TGCGCCAGCAGCCAGATGGGGACAGGGAGATCCACCATATATTTT; CDR3 protein: CASSQMGTGRSTIYF